This section outlines one TCR beta chain sequence together with its context. This record comes from a study of blood T cell repertoires in COVID-19. Whole-study context: Sources were T cells, B-cell-depleted T cells, or PBMCs; the material itself was cDNA or gDNA.

Profiling relied on immunoSEQ multiplex PCR, and the TCRdb table lists in-frame clones only, not all of them. The repertoire holds about 40,000 clones, with about nine tenths as singletons. Trimming pared 5 bases from V and 5 bases from J, leaving 21 bases between. Germline loops: CDR1 KGHDR, CDR2 SFDVKD. The CDR3 loop spans 16 amino acids. The J gene is TRBJ2-7, the V gene TRBV24-1, with a weak D call TRBD1 (6 bases). The TCR originated in a man aged 60 to 69 with acute or convalescent COVID-19. The sequencing sample was made of peripheral blood. CDR3 protein: CATSVGGGGAVDEQYF. In DNA, the CDR3 is TGTGCCACCAGTGTAGGGGGTGGGGGCGCAGTGGACGAGCAGTACTTC.